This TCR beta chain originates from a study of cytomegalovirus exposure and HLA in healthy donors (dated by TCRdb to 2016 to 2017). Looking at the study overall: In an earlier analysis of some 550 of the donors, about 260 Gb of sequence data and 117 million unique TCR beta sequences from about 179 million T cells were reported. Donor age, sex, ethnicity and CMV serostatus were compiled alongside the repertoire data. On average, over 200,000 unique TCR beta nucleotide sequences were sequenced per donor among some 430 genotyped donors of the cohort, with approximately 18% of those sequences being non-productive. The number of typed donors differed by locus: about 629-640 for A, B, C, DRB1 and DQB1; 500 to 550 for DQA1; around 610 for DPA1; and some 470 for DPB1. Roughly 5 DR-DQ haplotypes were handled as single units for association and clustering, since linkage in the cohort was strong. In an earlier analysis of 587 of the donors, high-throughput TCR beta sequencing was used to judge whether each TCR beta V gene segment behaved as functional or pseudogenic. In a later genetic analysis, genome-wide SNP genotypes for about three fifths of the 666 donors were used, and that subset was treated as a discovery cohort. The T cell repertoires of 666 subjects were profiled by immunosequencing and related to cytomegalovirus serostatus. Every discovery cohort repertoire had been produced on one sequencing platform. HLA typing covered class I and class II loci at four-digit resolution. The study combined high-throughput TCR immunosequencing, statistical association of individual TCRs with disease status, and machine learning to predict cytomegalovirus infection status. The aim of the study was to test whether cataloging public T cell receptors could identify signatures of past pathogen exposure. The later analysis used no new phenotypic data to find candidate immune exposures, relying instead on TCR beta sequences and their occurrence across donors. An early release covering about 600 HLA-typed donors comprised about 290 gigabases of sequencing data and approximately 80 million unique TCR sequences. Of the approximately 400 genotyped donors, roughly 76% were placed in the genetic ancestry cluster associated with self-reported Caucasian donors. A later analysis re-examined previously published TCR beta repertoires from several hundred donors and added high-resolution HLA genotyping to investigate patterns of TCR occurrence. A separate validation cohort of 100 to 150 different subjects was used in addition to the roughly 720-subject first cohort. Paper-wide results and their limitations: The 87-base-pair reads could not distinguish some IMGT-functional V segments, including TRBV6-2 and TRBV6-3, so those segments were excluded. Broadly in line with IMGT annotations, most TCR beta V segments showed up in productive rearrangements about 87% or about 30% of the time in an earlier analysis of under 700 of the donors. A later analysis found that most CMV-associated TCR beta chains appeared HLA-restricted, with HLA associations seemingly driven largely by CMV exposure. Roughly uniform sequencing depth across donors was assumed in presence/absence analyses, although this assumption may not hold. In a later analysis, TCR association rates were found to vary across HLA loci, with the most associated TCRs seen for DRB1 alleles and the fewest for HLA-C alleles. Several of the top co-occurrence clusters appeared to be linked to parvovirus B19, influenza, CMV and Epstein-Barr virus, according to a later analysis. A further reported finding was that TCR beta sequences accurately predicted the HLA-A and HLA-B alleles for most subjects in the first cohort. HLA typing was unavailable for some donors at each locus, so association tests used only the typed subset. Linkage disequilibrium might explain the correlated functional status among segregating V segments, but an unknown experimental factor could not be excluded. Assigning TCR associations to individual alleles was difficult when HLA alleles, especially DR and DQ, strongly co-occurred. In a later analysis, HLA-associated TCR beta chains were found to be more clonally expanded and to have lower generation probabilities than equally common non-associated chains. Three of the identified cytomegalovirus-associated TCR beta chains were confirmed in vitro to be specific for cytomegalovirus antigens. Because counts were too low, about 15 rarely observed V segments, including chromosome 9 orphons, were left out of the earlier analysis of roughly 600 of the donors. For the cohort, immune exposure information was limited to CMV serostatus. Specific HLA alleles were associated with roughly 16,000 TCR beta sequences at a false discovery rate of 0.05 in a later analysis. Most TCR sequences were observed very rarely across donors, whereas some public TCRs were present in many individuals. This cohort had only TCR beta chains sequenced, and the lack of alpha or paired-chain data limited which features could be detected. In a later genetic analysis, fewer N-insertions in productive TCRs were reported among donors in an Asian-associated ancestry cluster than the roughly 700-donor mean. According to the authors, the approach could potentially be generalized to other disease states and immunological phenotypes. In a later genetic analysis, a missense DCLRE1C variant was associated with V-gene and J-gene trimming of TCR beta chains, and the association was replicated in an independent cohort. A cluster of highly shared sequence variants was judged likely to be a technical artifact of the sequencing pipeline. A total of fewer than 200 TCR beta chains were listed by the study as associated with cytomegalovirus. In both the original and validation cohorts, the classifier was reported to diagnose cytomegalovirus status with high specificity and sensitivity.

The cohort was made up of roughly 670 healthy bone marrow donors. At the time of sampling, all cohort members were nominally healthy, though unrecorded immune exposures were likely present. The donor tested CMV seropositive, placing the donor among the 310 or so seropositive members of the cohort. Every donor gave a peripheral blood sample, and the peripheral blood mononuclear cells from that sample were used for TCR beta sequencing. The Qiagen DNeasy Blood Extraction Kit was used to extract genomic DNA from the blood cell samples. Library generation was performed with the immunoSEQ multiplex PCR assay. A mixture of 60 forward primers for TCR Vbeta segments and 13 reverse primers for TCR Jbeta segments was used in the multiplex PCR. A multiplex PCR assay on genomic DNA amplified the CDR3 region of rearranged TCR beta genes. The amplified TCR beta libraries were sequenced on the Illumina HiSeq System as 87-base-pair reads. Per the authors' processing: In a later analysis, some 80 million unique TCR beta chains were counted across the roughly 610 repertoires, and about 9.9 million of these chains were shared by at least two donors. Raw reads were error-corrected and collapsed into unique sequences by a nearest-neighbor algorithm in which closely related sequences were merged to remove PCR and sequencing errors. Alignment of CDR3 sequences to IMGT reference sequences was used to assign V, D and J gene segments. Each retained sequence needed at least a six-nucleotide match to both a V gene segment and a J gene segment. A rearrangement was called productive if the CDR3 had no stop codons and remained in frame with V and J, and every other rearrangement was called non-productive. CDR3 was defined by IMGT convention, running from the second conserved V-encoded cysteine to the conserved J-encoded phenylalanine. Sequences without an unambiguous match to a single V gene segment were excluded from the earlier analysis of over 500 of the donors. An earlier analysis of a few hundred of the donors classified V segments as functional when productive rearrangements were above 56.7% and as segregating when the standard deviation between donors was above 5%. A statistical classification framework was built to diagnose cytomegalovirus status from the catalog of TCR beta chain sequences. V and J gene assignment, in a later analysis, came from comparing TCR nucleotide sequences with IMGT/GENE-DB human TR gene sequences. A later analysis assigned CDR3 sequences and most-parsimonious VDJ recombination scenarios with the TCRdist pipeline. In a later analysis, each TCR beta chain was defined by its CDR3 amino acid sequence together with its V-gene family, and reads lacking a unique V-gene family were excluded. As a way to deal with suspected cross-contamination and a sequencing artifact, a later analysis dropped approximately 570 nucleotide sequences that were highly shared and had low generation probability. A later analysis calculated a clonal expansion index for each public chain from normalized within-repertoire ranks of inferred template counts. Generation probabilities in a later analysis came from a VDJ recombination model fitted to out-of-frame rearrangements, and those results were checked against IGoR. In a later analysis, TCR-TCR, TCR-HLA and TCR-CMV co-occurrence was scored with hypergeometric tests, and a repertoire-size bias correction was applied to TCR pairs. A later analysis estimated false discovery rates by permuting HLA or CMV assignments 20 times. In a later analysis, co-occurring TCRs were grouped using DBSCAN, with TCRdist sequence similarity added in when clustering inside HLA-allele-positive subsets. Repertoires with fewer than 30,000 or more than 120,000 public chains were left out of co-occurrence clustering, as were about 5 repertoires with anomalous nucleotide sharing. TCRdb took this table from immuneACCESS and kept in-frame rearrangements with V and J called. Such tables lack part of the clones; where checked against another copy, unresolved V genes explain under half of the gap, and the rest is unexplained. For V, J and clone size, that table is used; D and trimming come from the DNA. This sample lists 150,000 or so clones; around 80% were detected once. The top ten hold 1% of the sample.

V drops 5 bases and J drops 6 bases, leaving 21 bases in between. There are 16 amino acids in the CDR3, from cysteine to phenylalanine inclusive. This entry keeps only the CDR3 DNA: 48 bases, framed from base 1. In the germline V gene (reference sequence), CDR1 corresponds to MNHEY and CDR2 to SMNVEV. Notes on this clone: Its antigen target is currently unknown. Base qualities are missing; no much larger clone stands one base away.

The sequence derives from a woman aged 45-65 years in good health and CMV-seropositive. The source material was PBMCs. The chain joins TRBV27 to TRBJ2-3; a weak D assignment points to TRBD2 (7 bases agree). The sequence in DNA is TGTGCCAGCAGTCCACGGGGCAGGGGAGGGTCCGATACGCAGTATTTT. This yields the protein CASSPRGRGGSDTQYF.